The 32 T cell receptor beta chains reported below all come from one sample, sequenced in a study of shared clonotypes between healthy human individuals. CD45RO negativity and positive selection for CCR7 defined naive CD8 cells, a population that excluded terminally differentiated effector memory CD45RA+ cells. The table came from immunoSEQ multiplex PCR; TCRdb's copy has only in-frame clones and leaves some out. The sample lists some 800,000 clones, roughly 92% seen once, with nearly 25% in the top ten. Sequencing input: naive CD8+ T cells sorted from blood. These receptors were taken from a man aged 30-40 years in good health.

V usage is TRBV19 and J usage is TRBJ2-7; D ambiguous. This CDR3 comprises 11 residues. Germline values: CDR1 LNHDA, CDR2 SQIVND (reference sequence). With 8 bases removed from V and 3 bases from J, the gap between germline ends came to 8 bases. The CDR3 region is CASGRYYEQYF. Here the CDR3 DNA reads TGTGCCAGTGGTAGATACTACGAGCAGTACTTC.

The chain uses TRBV28 and TRBJ2-1; no clear D gene. From germline, CDR1 is MDHEN and CDR2 SYDVKM. Trimming removed 2 bases from V and 4 bases from J, with 9 bases in between. The CDR3 has 14 residues. The DNA for the CDR3 is TGTGCCAGCAGTTTAGGTCAGACGTACAATGAGCAGTTCTTC. It yields the protein CASSLGQTYNEQFF.

The V gene is TRBV7-8, the J gene TRBJ2-3; D is ambiguous. From germline, CDR1 is SGHVS and CDR2 FQNEAQ. There are 13 residues in the CDR3. The ends were cut back, 4 bases at V and 3 bases at J, with 8 bases in the middle. CDR3 nucleotide sequence: TGTGCCAGCAGCTCAACCCGAACAGATACGCAGTATTTT. This encodes CASSSTRTDTQYF.

V usage is TRBV27 and J usage is TRBJ2-7; the match to TRBD1 covers 10 bases. The trim removed 5 bases at V and 6 bases at J, leaving 10 bases unmatched. The CDR3 extends over 15 amino acids. CDR1 is MNHEY and CDR2 is SMNVEV in the germline V gene (reference sequence). This CDR3 is CASSKGQGGSVEQYF. CDR3 in DNA: TGTGCCAGCAGTAAAGGACAGGGGGGTTCCGTCGAGCAGTACTTC.

The chain links TRBV29-1 to TRBJ2-1; D possibly corresponds to TRBD1 (5 bases). Germline-derived CDR1 and CDR2 are SQVTM and ANQGSEA. There are 14 residues in the CDR3. Trimming stripped 6 bases from V and 5 bases from J, with 17 bases between. The CDR3, as DNA: TGCAGCGTGAAACAGGAGAGCCTAAACAATGAGCAGTTCTTC. This gives the protein CSVKQESLNNEQFF.

The chain uses TRBV27 and TRBJ2-7; D remains ambiguous. The germline V and J ends were trimmed by 6 bases and 8 bases, with 20 bases remaining between them. Germline V gene data show CDR1 as MNHEY and CDR2 as SMNVEV (reference sequence). The CDR3 is 14 amino acids. CDR3 coding DNA: TGTGCCAGCAGCCAAGGTTCCTTACTACGACAGCAGTACTTC. It specifies CASSQGSLLRQQYF.

The V gene is TRBV10-1, the J gene TRBJ1-2; 8 bases are shared with TRBD1. Germline V gene lookup returns CDR1 WNHNN and CDR2 SYGVQD (reference sequence). The V segment lost 3 bases and the J segment 6 bases; nucleotides outside the gene matches: 21. CDR3 length equals 19 residues. This CDR3 reads CASSDILLLGQDPRDGYTF. The CDR3 DNA sequence: TGCGCCAGCAGTGATATTCTCCTTTTGGGACAGGACCCCAGGGATGGCTACACCTTC.

The chain is built from TRBV15 and TRBJ2-7, with D unclear. V lost 1 base and J 5 bases, leaving 12 bases between the germline ends. Germline CDR1 reads LNHNV; CDR2 reads YYDKDF (reference sequence). The CDR3 spans 14 residues. CDR3 sequence: CATSRVGAWDEQYF. CDR3 bases: TGTGCCACCAGCAGAGTAGGAGCGTGGGACGAGCAGTACTTC.

The rearrangement links TRBV7-9 to TRBJ2-6; 7 bases agree with TRBD1. The CDR3 runs 19 residues. V lost 0 bases to trimming and J lost 0 bases; unmatched junction nucleotides: 8. CDR1 and CDR2 (germline): SEHNR, FQNEAQ (reference sequence). CDR3 DNA sequence: TGTGCCAGCAGCTTAGCGAGGGGACAGTTCGACTCTGGGGCCAACGTCCTGACTTTC. Its protein is CASSLARGQFDSGANVLTF.

This sequence joins TRBV7-8 and TRBJ2-4; D unclear. The CDR3 is 18 amino acids. V was trimmed by 2 bases and J by 4 bases, leaving 21 bases between them. Germline lookup yields CDR1 SGHVS and CDR2 FQNEAQ. The CDR3 DNA reads TGTGCCAGCAGCTTATCGGCAGAGCCGGGCTCGGGTAAAAACATTCAGTACTTC. Its translation: CASSLSAEPGSGKNIQYF.

CDR3 nucleotide sequence: TGTGCCAGCAGCTTAAAAGGGGGCAGTTCCTACGAGCAGTACTTC. It translates to CASSLKGGSSYEQYF. The chain recombines TRBV7-9 with TRBJ2-7, with 7 bases that match TRBD1. From germline, CDR1 is SEHNR and CDR2 FQNEAQ (reference sequence). The V gene end was trimmed by 2 bases and the J gene end by 1 base; junction bases not matched to a gene: 5. The CDR3 sequence is 15 residues long. Together with reference TRBV7-9 and TRBJ2-7, the CDR3 gives the full variable domain: DTGVSQNPRHKITKRGQNVTFRCDPISEHNRLYWYRQTLGQGPEFLTYFQNEAQLEKSRLLSDRFSAERPKGSFSTLEIQRTEQGDSAMYLCASSLKGGSSYEQYFGPGTRLTVT.

This clone was seen a handful of times. The same CDR3 arises from other DNA sequences in this sample as well. The chain uses TRBV27 and TRBJ1-5; weak D call: TRBD1 (5 bases). The CDR3 sequence is 16 residues long. The germline V and J ends were trimmed by 5 bases and 2 bases, with 16 bases remaining between them. Germline V gene sequence: CDR1 MNHEY, CDR2 SMNVEV (reference sequence). CDR3 DNA: TGTGCCAGCAGTCCTCGGGGGGGTAGGGGCAATCAGCCCCAGCATTTT. As protein: CASSPRGGRGNQPQHF.

This clone was observed at least ten times. The gene calls are TRBV27 and TRBJ2-1; 13 bases are a match to TRBD2. Germline values: CDR1 MNHEY, CDR2 SMNVEV (reference sequence). The CDR3 is 16 residues long. The junction had 4 bases not matched to a gene; V was cut back by 8 bases and J by 0 bases. CDR3 loop: CASALAGGASYNEQFF. DNA for the CDR3: TGTGCCAGCGCACTAGCGGGAGGGGCCTCCTACAATGAGCAGTTCTTC.

The rearrangement uses TRBV7-2 and TRBJ2-4, with TRBD2 matching over 11 bases. The CDR3 contains 16 residues. V shed 7 bases, J shed 0 bases, and the junction held 5 bases outside the gene matches. Germline V CDR1 and CDR2: SGHTA, FQGNSA. In nucleotides, the CDR3 is TGTGCCAGCATCGGGACTAGCGGTTTAGCCAAAAACATTCAGTACTTC. Amino acid sequence: CASIGTSGLAKNIQYF.

V and J are TRBV10-1 and TRBJ2-3, with D perhaps matching TRBD2 (5 bases). The CDR3 contains 15 residues. Looked up from germline, CDR1 is WNHNN and CDR2 is SYGVQD (reference sequence). V lost 5 bases, J lost 2 bases, and 14 bases lay in between. Here the CDR3 reads CASSRDGGFTDTQYF. In DNA, the CDR3 is TGCGCCAGCAGTCGTGATGGCGGGTTCACAGATACGCAGTATTTT.

This chain connects TRBV7-8 to TRBJ2-7; 9 nucleotides align to TRBD2. The CDR3 has 15 residues. Germline assignment: CDR1 SGHVS and CDR2 FQNEAQ. The junction had 5 bases not matched to a gene; V was cut back by 5 bases and J by 0 bases. CDR3 protein: CASSPYSGSSYEQYF. DNA for the CDR3: TGTGCCAGCAGCCCGTATAGCGGGAGCTCCTACGAGCAGTACTTC. Combining the CDR3 with reference TRBV7-8 and TRBJ2-7 gives the whole variable domain GAGVSQSPRYKVAKRGQDVALRCDPISGHVSLFWYQQALGQGPEFLTYFQNEAQLDKSGLPSDRFFAERPEGSVSTLKIQRTQQEDSAVYLCASSPYSGSSYEQYFGPGTRLTVT.

The J gene is TRBJ2-1, the V gene TRBV5-1, with 7 bases lining up with TRBD1. CDR1 is SGHRS, CDR2 YFSETQ, per germline. CDR3 length equals 17 residues. The J segment lost 5 bases and the V segment lost 2 bases, leaving 13 bases of the junction unmatched. CDR3 bases: TGCGCCAGCAGCTTACAGGGGTCCCACATGGCCAACAATGAGCAGTTCTTC. This sequence encodes CASSLQGSHMANNEQFF.

The V call is TRBV27, the J call TRBJ2-3; D gene ambiguous. This CDR3 is built from 13 residues. The germline CDR1 and CDR2 sequences are MNHEY and SMNVEV (reference sequence). Trimming pared 5 bases from V and 1 base from J, leaving 7 bases between. The CDR3 coding sequence is TGTGCCAGCAGTCCGAGACGCACAGATACGCAGTATTTT. Translation gives CASSPRRTDTQYF.

This rearrangement joins TRBV6-5 to TRBJ1-1; a possible D gene is TRBD1 (5 bases). The CDR3 covers 13 residues. In germline, CDR1 is MNHEY, CDR2 SVGAGI. The germline V and J ends were trimmed by 6 bases and 1 base, with 9 bases remaining between them. The CDR3 nucleotides are TGTGCCAGCAGCTTACAGGAGAACACTGAAGCTTTCTTT. It translates to CASSLQENTEAFF.

This clone was found a few times. The chain combines TRBV29-1 with TRBJ1-5; D is possibly TRBD1 (6 bases). Trimming took off 5 bases at V and 7 bases at J, with 15 bases between the two ends. CDR1 and CDR2 (germline): SQVTM, ANQGSEA. The CDR3 covers 13 residues. CDR3 residues: CSVSTGSQQPQHF. DNA for the CDR3: TGCAGCGTTTCGACAGGTTCGCAGCAGCCCCAGCATTTT.

The V call is TRBV15, the J call TRBJ2-1, with D maybe TRBD2 (5 bases). Germline CDR1 LNHNV, CDR2 YYDKDF (reference sequence). V was clipped by 0 bases and J by 6 bases, with 15 bases between them. The CDR3 spans 16 residues. CDR3 sequence reads: CATSRDGSGILNEQFF. The CDR3 nucleotides are TGTGCCACCAGCAGAGATGGGAGTGGGATTCTCAATGAGCAGTTCTTC. Full variable domain (remainder filled in from reference TRBV15 and TRBJ2-1): DAMVIQNPRYQVTQFGKPVTLSCSQTLNHNVMYWYQQKSSQAPKLLFHYYDKDFNNEADTPDNFQSRRPNTSFCFLDIRSPGLGDTAMYLCATSRDGSGILNEQFFGPGTRLTVL.

The V gene is TRBV18, the J gene TRBJ1-2, with D perhaps TRBD1 (5 bases). V was trimmed by 1 base and J by 1 base, leaving 19 bases between them. This CDR3 is built from 18 residues. Germline V CDR1 and CDR2: KGHSH, LQKENI. DNA of the CDR3: TGTGCCAGCTCACCACAGGGGAGAAAGCCGGCCTATAACTATGGCTACACCTTC. This sequence encodes CASSPQGRKPAYNYGYTF.

The chain has TRBV4-1 and TRBJ2-1; D is perhaps TRBD2 (6 bases). This CDR3 contains 16 residues. V lost 0 bases, J lost 4 bases, and 13 bases lay in between. CDR1 is MGHRA, CDR2 YSYEKL, per germline. The CDR3 here is CASSQDPGLPYNEQFF. The CDR3 region has the DNA TGCGCCAGCAGCCAAGATCCGGGACTCCCATACAATGAGCAGTTCTTC.

CDR3 region: CASSHVGAMHPNRNEQFF. CDR3 coding DNA: TGTGCCAGCAGCCACGTCGGTGCGATGCATCCTAACAGGAATGAGCAGTTCTTC. The chain has TRBV7-6 and TRBJ2-1; D is possibly TRBD1 (5 bases). This CDR3 comprises 18 residues. V was trimmed by 5 bases and J by 7 bases, leaving 27 bases between them. Per the germline V gene, CDR1 is SGHVS and CDR2 is FNYEAQ.

The chain links TRBV7-2 to TRBJ2-1, with 9 nucleotides matching TRBD2. After removal of 2 bases from V and 3 bases from J, the junction contained 11 bases not matched to a gene. CDR3 length: 18 amino acids. Germline V gene sequence: CDR1 SGHTA, CDR2 FQGNSA. CDR3 residues: CASSLSAGLAFGYNEQFF. The CDR3 coding sequence is TGTGCCAGCAGCTTAAGTGCGGGACTAGCCTTTGGCTACAATGAGCAGTTCTTC.

The chain has TRBV7-9 and TRBJ2-7, with 9 bases fitting TRBD2. The CDR3 extends over 16 amino acids. The ends lost 5 bases at V and 1 base at J; junction bases unmatched: 9. Germline V gene sequence: CDR1 SEHNR, CDR2 FQNEAQ (reference sequence). This CDR3 reads CASSPPLAGRSYEQYF. Here the CDR3 DNA reads TGTGCCAGCAGCCCGCCCCTAGCGGGAAGGTCCTACGAGCAGTACTTC. Full variable domain (outside the CDR3, taken from reference TRBV7-9 and TRBJ2-7): DTGVSQNPRHKITKRGQNVTFRCDPISEHNRLYWYRQTLGQGPEFLTYFQNEAQLEKSRLLSDRFSAERPKGSFSTLEIQRTEQGDSAMYLCASSPPLAGRSYEQYFGPGTRLTVT.

The chain employs TRBV11-1 and TRBJ2-7; a weak D match, TRBD1 (7 bases). Germline assignment: CDR1 SGHAT and CDR2 FQDESV (reference sequence). Trimming left V 5 bases short and J 5 bases short, with 25 bases between. The CDR3 runs to 17 residues. The CDR3: CASSGYGRDSPSDEQYF. The CDR3 nucleotides are TGTGCCAGCAGCGGCTACGGTAGGGACAGCCCTAGCGACGAGCAGTACTTC.

The chain combines TRBV6-6 with TRBJ2-7, with 13 bases aligning to TRBD2. CDR1 and CDR2 (germline): MNHNY, SVGAGI (reference sequence). J lost 6 bases, V lost 10 bases, and 6 bases had no gene match. The CDR3 contains 13 residues. The CDR3 loop is CATQRTSGSEQYF. The CDR3 DNA is TGTGCCACCCAACGGACTAGCGGGAGCGAGCAGTACTTC.

This sequence joins TRBV27 and TRBJ2-1, with D perhaps TRBD1 (6 bases). The germline V gene encodes CDR1 MNHEY and CDR2 SMNVEV (reference sequence). Between the trimmed V and J ends, which lost 6 bases and 0 bases, there was a span of 15 bases. The CDR3 runs to 16 residues. The CDR3: CASSLTQGSSYNEQFF. The CDR3 region has the DNA TGTGCCAGCAGCCTAACGCAGGGGTCCTCCTACAATGAGCAGTTCTTC.

V and J are TRBV7-8 and TRBJ2-7, with 7 bases matching TRBD2. Trimming took 3 bases from V and 6 from J; bases not matched to a gene: 11. The germline gives CDR1 SGHVS, CDR2 FQNEAQ. CDR3 length: 15 residues. CDR3: CASSFLGGSGREQYF. The CDR3 DNA follows: TGTGCCAGCAGCTTTTTGGGCGGGAGTGGTCGCGAGCAGTACTTC.

V usage is TRBV13 and J usage is TRBJ2-2, with a tentative D call TRBD2 (5 bases). Deletions cut 0 bases from V and 2 bases from J, with 13 bases between. Germline CDR1 reads PRHDT; CDR2 reads FYEKMQ (reference sequence). This CDR3 spans 17 amino acids. Here the CDR3 DNA reads TGTGCCAGCAGCTTAGGCCCCAAGACTACAAACACCGGGGAGCTGTTTTTT. It codes for CASSLGPKTTNTGELFF.

The V gene is TRBV29-1, the J gene TRBJ2-1, with a possible D match to TRBD2 (5 bases). The CDR3 consists of 14 residues. In germline, CDR1 is SQVTM, CDR2 ANQGSEA. V was trimmed by 4 bases and J by 7 bases, leaving 17 bases between them. In DNA form, the CDR3 reads TGCAGCGTTGTTGAAGGCGGGTTGTGGAATGAGCAGTTCTTC. Translating gives CSVVEGGLWNEQFF.